These 3 T cell receptor beta chains came from one sample sequenced in a study of vaccination effects on CD4 cells after COVID-19. TCRdb keeps only in-frame clones here, not all; method: immunoSEQ multiplex PCR. The sample carries about 73,000 clones, around 78% recorded once. These TCRs are of unknown antigen specificity. Peptide-pool stimulation followed by sequencing identified expanded antigen-specific CD4+ clonotypes in the ViraFEST assay. Culturing for around ten days preceded CD4+ T cell isolation. People in the vaccine group had not been infected with SARS-CoV-2 before, and their nucleocapsid antibodies were negative. Sequenced material: CD4+ T cells from PBMCs cultured with SARS-CoV-2 spike peptides, taken before COVID-19 vaccination. The origin of the receptors is a human donor who received a COVID-19 vaccine.

As DNA, the CDR3 is TGTGCCAGCGAGGAACTGGGGGTCTCTGGGGCCAACGTCCTGACTTTC. Translating it yields CASEELGVSGANVLTF. The J gene is TRBJ2-6, the V gene TRBV7-9, with D tentatively TRBD1 or TRBD2 (5 bases each). Trimming stripped 8 bases from V and 0 bases from J, with 14 bases between. Germline CDR1 is SEHNR and CDR2 is FQNEAQ (reference sequence). This CDR3 has 16 amino acids.

The chain recombines TRBV10-1 with TRBJ2-1, with 7 bases identical to TRBD1. Germline CDR1 WNHNN, CDR2 SYGVQD (reference sequence). The CDR3 length is 16 residues. V gave up 6 bases and J gave up 6 bases; unmatched junction bases: 14. CDR3 residues: CASSNRQGERFNEQFF. DNA for the CDR3: TGCGCCAGCAGCAACCGACAGGGCGAGCGTTTCAATGAGCAGTTCTTC.

V and J are TRBV7-2 and TRBJ1-6; 9 bases fit TRBD1. Germline CDR1 SGHTA, CDR2 FQGNSA. V dropped 5 bases and J dropped 4; count of bases not matched to a gene: 12. The CDR3 has 18 amino acids. The CDR3 is CASSMGQGGGTYNSPLHF. For the CDR3, the DNA is TGTGCCAGCAGCATGGGACAGGGCGGCGGTACATATAATTCACCCCTCCACTTT.